A single sample is the source of the 30 T cell receptor beta chains below, sequenced in a study of cytomegalovirus exposure and HLA in healthy donors. The PCR made use of 60 Vbeta and 13 Jbeta primers. Using immunoSEQ multiplex PCR, the repertoire was profiled, and TCRdb retains in-frame clones only, with some absent. The data contain some 190,000 clones, 76% of them singletons. Sequencing was done on a sample of PBMCs. These receptors were collected from a man between 18 and 35 years old in good health and CMV-seronegative.

The rearrangement links TRBV7-2 to TRBJ2-7; 7 bases agree with TRBD2. Germline CDR1 is SGHTA and CDR2 is FQGNSA. Losses at the gene ends were 1 base for V and 0 bases for J; bases not matched to a gene: 6. This CDR3 is built from 16 residues. CDR3 nucleotide sequence: TGTGCCAGCAGCTTAGGGCTAGCGGTTAACTCCTACGAGCAGTACTTC. Translating it yields CASSLGLAVNSYEQYF.

The gene calls are TRBV5-1 and TRBJ2-1, with D possibly TRBD1 on 6 matching bases. The germline CDR1 and CDR2 sequences are SGHRS and YFSETQ. This CDR3 contains 12 residues. The V gene lost 5 bases and the J gene lost 8 bases, with 11 bases spanning the gap. In DNA form, the CDR3 reads TGCGCCAGCAGGGGGGCTCACGATGAGCAGTTCTTC. Translating it yields CASRGAHDEQFF. Full variable domain (remainder filled in from reference TRBV5-1 and TRBJ2-1): KAGVTQTPRYLIKTRGQQVTLSCSPISGHRSVSWYQQTPGQGLQFLFEYFSETQRNKGNFPGRFSGRQFSNSRSEMNVSTLELGDSALYLCASRGAHDEQFFGPGTRLTVL.

The genes are TRBV6-1 and TRBJ1-2, with 7 positions matching TRBD1. The V segment lost 5 bases and the J segment 6 bases; nucleotides outside the gene matches: 9. CDR1 and CDR2 (germline): MNHNS, SASEGT. The CDR3 runs 14 residues. The CDR3 coding sequence is TGTGCCAGCAGTACACTCGGGACAGCCCATGGCTACACCTTC. Amino acids: CASSTLGTAHGYTF.

This chain links TRBV9 with TRBJ1-4, with 8 bases identical to TRBD1. There are 15 residues in the CDR3. Germline V gene data show CDR1 as SGDLS and CDR2 as YYNGEE. V gave up 4 bases and J gave up 7 bases; unmatched junction bases: 9. CDR3 sequence reads: CASSTRTGRGEKLFF. The CDR3 DNA sequence: TGTGCCAGCAGCACACGGACAGGGAGGGGTGAAAAACTGTTTTTT.

This chain connects TRBV30 to TRBJ2-7, with D maybe TRBD1 (6 bases). The CDR3 is 13 amino acids. V was clipped by 6 bases and J by 0 bases, with 12 bases between them. Per the germline V gene, CDR1 is GTSNPN and CDR2 is SVGIG (reference sequence). The CDR3: CACPGAASYEQYF. The CDR3 DNA reads TGTGCCTGCCCAGGGGCCGCCTCCTACGAGCAGTACTTC.

V and J are TRBV2 and TRBJ2-3; tentative D call: TRBD2 (6 bases). Germline V lookup: CDR1 SNHLY, CDR2 FYNNEI. The V and J ends lost 7 bases and 4 bases respectively, with 15 bases between them. The CDR3 length is 14 residues. The CDR3 loop reads CASILGGGADTQYF. As DNA, the CDR3 is TGTGCCAGCATATTGGGGGGAGGCGCAGATACGCAGTATTTT.

The V call is TRBV10-3, the J call TRBJ2-7; 10 nucleotides agree with TRBD2. After removal of 7 bases from V and 7 bases from J, the junction contained 7 bases not matched to a gene. Per germline, CDR1 ENHRY and CDR2 SYGVKD. The CDR3 is made up of 13 amino acids. The CDR3 bases are TGTGCCATCAAGGCTAGCGGGAGTGAAGAGCAGTACTTC. This codes for CAIKASGSEEQYF.

The V and J genes are TRBV28 and TRBJ1-6; the D gene is possibly TRBD1 (6 bases). CDR3 length: 15 amino acids. CDR1 and CDR2 (germline): MDHEN, SYDVKM. V was cut by 4 bases and J by 7 bases, with 14 bases left in between. In DNA form, the CDR3 reads TGTGCCAGCAGTTCGCAGACAGGCGGGAATTCACCCCTCCACTTT. Protein: CASSSQTGGNSPLHF.

The rearrangement links TRBV7-9 to TRBJ1-5; D may be TRBD1 (6 bases). Germline V CDR1 and CDR2: SEHNR, FQNEAQ (reference sequence). Trimming cost V 1 base and J 15 bases, with 10 bases left between them. The CDR3 extends over 11 amino acids. CDR3 sequence: CASSLGQDWHF. The CDR3 DNA follows: TGTGCCAGCAGCTTAGGACAGGATTGGCATTTT.

There are a few counts of this clone. The genes are TRBV28 and TRBJ2-1; 12 nucleotides agree with TRBD2. The ends lost 4 bases at V and 5 bases at J; junction bases unmatched: 9. Germline CDR1 MDHEN, CDR2 SYDVKM. The CDR3 consists of 17 residues. The CDR3 nucleotides read TGTGCCAGCAGTTCAAACCCCGGGACTAGCGGGCACAATGAGCAGTTCTTC. It encodes CASSSNPGTSGHNEQFF.

This chain uses TRBV19 with TRBJ2-1; TRBD2 agrees at 7 bases. The CDR3 sequence is 15 residues long. Trimming took 3 bases from V and 4 from J; bases not matched to a gene: 6. Looked up from germline, CDR1 is LNHDA and CDR2 is SQIVND (reference sequence). CDR3 residues: CASSISSGRYNEQFF. CDR3 coding DNA: TGTGCCAGTAGTATTTCTAGCGGCCGTTACAATGAGCAGTTCTTC.

The chain recombines TRBV5-1 with TRBJ1-3; no definite D call. The CDR3 loop spans 16 amino acids. V dropped 0 bases and J dropped 0 bases, with 10 bases sitting between them. CDR1 and CDR2 from the germline V gene are SGHRS and YFSETQ. CDR3 bases: TGCGCCAGCAGCTTGGTTCCAGGCCACTCTGGAAACACCATATATTTT. Translating it yields CASSLVPGHSGNTIYF.

The chain links TRBV6-1 to TRBJ1-5; TRBD1 aligns across 9 bases. V dropped 2 bases and J dropped 7; count of bases not matched to a gene: 9. This CDR3 comprises 16 residues. The germline V gene encodes CDR1 MNHNS and CDR2 SASEGT. The CDR3 DNA sequence: TGTGCCAGCAGTGAATGGCGGGGACAGGGATCCCAGCCCCAGCATTTT. Translating gives CASSEWRGQGSQPQHF.

The CDR3 region is CASSWGTAKKLFF. The CDR3 region has the DNA TGTGCCAGCAGCTGGGGGACAGCGAAAAAACTGTTTTTT. The chain recombines TRBV5-6 with TRBJ1-4; TRBD1 matches 7 bases. V lost 3 bases to trimming and J lost 9 bases; unmatched junction nucleotides: 5. Germline CDR1 and CDR2: SGHDT and YYEEEE. This CDR3 has 13 amino acids.

This clone was observed a handful of times. The chain is built from TRBV9 and TRBJ2-3; 12 positions match TRBD2. This CDR3 has 16 residues. Germline V gene lookup returns CDR1 SGDLS and CDR2 YYNGEE. Trimming took 4 bases from V and 7 from J; bases not matched to a gene: 10. CDR3 DNA: TGTGCCAGCAGCTTCGGACTAGCGGGGAGGGGAAATACGCAGTATTTT. It yields the protein CASSFGLAGRGNTQYF.

J is TRBJ2-1 and V is TRBV7-2; D possibly corresponds to TRBD2 (5 bases). V lost 5 bases, J lost 8 bases, and 22 bases lay in between. The germline V gene encodes CDR1 SGHTA and CDR2 FQGNSA. This CDR3 spans 16 amino acids. The chain's CDR3 is CASSRGWPHEGDEQFF. The CDR3 DNA reads TGTGCCAGCAGCCGGGGTTGGCCCCACGAGGGCGATGAGCAGTTCTTC.

The J gene is TRBJ2-5, the V gene TRBV29-1; maybe TRBD2 (5 bases). Matching the DNA end better, TRBJ2-7 makes the J call doubtful. The CDR3 covers 12 residues. CDR1 is SQVTM, CDR2 ANQGSEA, per germline. The CDR3 region is CSVAGGAYEQYF. CDR3 in DNA: TGCAGCGTCGCTGGAGGAGCCTACGAGCAGTACTTC.

The gene calls are TRBV5-1 and TRBJ2-5, with D unclear. V was cut by 4 bases and J by 8 bases, with 6 bases left in between. Looked up from germline, CDR1 is SGHRS and CDR2 is YFSETQ. The CDR3 runs 10 residues. The CDR3 DNA reads as TGCGCCAGCAGCGTCACTACCCAGTACTTC. The encoded protein is CASSVTTQYF.

The V gene is TRBV27, the J gene TRBJ2-1; the D gene is possibly TRBD1 (6 bases). This CDR3 has 15 amino acids. CDR1 and CDR2 from the germline V gene are MNHEY and SMNVEV (reference sequence). V was shortened by 7 bases and J by 0 bases, with 13 bases between the two germline ends. The CDR3 DNA reads as TGTGCCAGCACGACCGGACAGAGCTCCTACAATGAGCAGTTCTTC. Amino acids: CASTTGQSSYNEQFF.

The genes are TRBV25-1 and TRBJ1-2; 11 bases are shared with TRBD1. The CDR3 totals 14 residues. V trimming: 6 bases; J trimming: 2 bases; junction bases outside the gene matches: 2. CDR1 and CDR2 (germline): MGHDK, SYGVNS. CDR3 residues: CASSRTGGNYGYTF. DNA of the CDR3: TGTGCCAGCAGCAGGACAGGGGGCAACTATGGCTACACCTTC.

The CDR3 DNA follows: TGTGCCACCCGAGCACCGCAGGTCACAGATACGCAGTATTTT. The encoded protein is CATRAPQVTDTQYF. The rearrangement joins TRBV15 to TRBJ2-3, with D uncertain. This CDR3 spans 14 amino acids. The germline V gene has CDR1 LNHNV and CDR2 YYDKDF (reference sequence). Trimming left V 8 bases short and J 2 bases short, with 14 bases between.

The chain uses TRBV11-2 and TRBJ2-1; 10 bases align to TRBD2. V lost 5 bases, J lost 4 bases, and 5 bases stayed unmatched. Per the germline V gene, CDR1 is SGHAT and CDR2 is FQNNGV. This CDR3 contains 15 residues. The CDR3: CASSLTSGQYNEQFF. For the CDR3, the DNA is TGTGCCAGCAGCCTGACTAGCGGGCAATACAATGAGCAGTTCTTC.

The chain has TRBV5-5 and TRBJ2-7; 10 bases are a match to TRBD2. CDR3 length: 14 residues. The germline V gene has CDR1 SGHKS and CDR2 YYEKEE (reference sequence). V trimming: 3 bases; J trimming: 4 bases; junction bases outside the gene matches: 4. The CDR3 DNA reads TGTGCCAGCAGCTCAGCTAGCGGGAGTTACGAGCAGTACTTC. Amino acids: CASSSASGSYEQYF.

V is TRBV15 and J is TRBJ2-1; D might be TRBD2 (7 bases). The V end lost 0 bases, the J end lost 4 bases, and 16 bases lay between the germline ends. The CDR3 extends over 17 amino acids. Germline-derived CDR1 and CDR2 are LNHNV and YYDKDF (reference sequence). The CDR3 region is CATSRDGGGGFYNEQFF. The CDR3 nucleotides read TGTGCCACCAGCAGAGATGGGGGAGGGGGGTTTTACAATGAGCAGTTCTTC.

The chain uses TRBV7-2 and TRBJ2-1, with 12 bases identical to TRBD2. The CDR3 contains 17 residues. V lost 4 bases to trimming and J lost 0 bases; unmatched junction nucleotides: 4. Per germline, CDR1 SGHTA and CDR2 FQGNSA. The CDR3 DNA sequence: TGTGCCAGCAGCTCAGGACTAGCGGGGTCCTCCTACAATGAGCAGTTCTTC. It specifies CASSSGLAGSSYNEQFF.

This clone was counted only a few times. V and J are TRBV6-1 and TRBJ1-5, with TRBD1 as a possible D gene (5 bases). Trimming stripped 1 base from V and 1 base from J, with 8 bases between. CDR1 is MNHNS and CDR2 is SASEGT in the germline V gene. The CDR3 consists of 15 residues. In nucleotides, the CDR3 is TGTGCCAGCAGTGAAGGGGGGAGGAGCAATCAGCCCCAGCATTTT. It yields the protein CASSEGGRSNQPQHF.

The chain has TRBV28 and TRBJ2-7; 8 bases are shared with TRBD2. The CDR3 is 16 amino acids. Germline values: CDR1 MDHEN, CDR2 SYDVKM. The ends lost 6 bases at V and 4 bases at J; junction bases unmatched: 14. CDR3 nucleotide sequence: TGTGCCAGCAGCCCTACGGGACTAGTTGGGTTTTACGAGCAGTACTTC. Its protein is CASSPTGLVGFYEQYF.

This clone was recorded once. The chain carries TRBV28 and TRBJ2-7, with D unresolved. The CDR3 spans 12 residues. Per germline, CDR1 MDHEN and CDR2 SYDVKM. The V end was cut by 1 base, the J end by 3 bases, with 4 bases between. The CDR3 DNA sequence: TGTGCCAGCAGTTTATTCCGCTACGAGCAGTACTTC. This translates into CASSLFRYEQYF.

The chain uses TRBV21-1 and TRBJ1-2; the table names TRBD1, a call not compared with the DNA. TRBV21-1 is flagged as a pseudogene. The CDR3 consists of 13 residues. For the CDR3, the DNA is TGTGCCAGTCCGAGGACAGACGTCTATGGCTACACCTTC. It codes for CASPRTDVYGYTF.

The V call is TRBV30, the J call TRBJ1-6; tentative D call: TRBD1 (5 bases). The CDR3 consists of 15 residues. Germline loops: CDR1 GTSNPN, CDR2 SVGIG (reference sequence). V lost 1 base and J 9 bases, leaving 16 bases between the germline ends. The CDR3, as DNA: TGTGCCTGGAGTGGGGGCCCTTCGGGTAGTTCACCCCTCCACTTT. Its translation is CAWSGGPSGSSPLHF.